This T cell receptor (beta chain) was found in a study of cytomegalovirus exposure and HLA in healthy donors. Study-level results: Sequencing likely produced, as an artifact, a cluster of highly shared sequence variants. Later genetic work tied a missense DCLRE1C variant to beta-chain V and J trimming. What TCR beta sequences reportedly achieved was accurate prediction of HLA-A and HLA-B alleles in most subjects.

With 1 base removed from V and 6 bases from J, the gap between germline ends came to 9 bases. This CDR3 is 13 amino acids long. Per germline, CDR1 SEHNR and CDR2 FQNEAQ (reference sequence). The PCR had 60 Vbeta and 13 Jbeta primers. As handled by the study authors: In a later analysis, the count reached approximately 80 million unique TCR beta chains, with about 12 million shared. Only in-frame clones appear in the TCRdb table, and some are missing; sequencing was by immunoSEQ multiplex PCR. V and J calls and clone size are copied from that table; D and trimming were computed from the DNA. The table shows 100,000 to 150,000 clones, with 15% occurring only once. To note about this clone: Its antigen remains unidentified.

This clonotype was obtained from a woman between 18 and 29 years old in good health and CMV-seronegative. The chain is built from TRBV7-9 and TRBJ1-2; D is uncertain. Sequenced sample: PBMCs. CDR3 sequence (DNA): TGTGCCAGCAGCTTAGGCCAGGTTGATGGCTACACCTTC. This translates into CASSLGQVDGYTF.